This TCR beta chain was retrieved from a study of chemoradiotherapy in HPV16-positive cancers. Trimming took off 0 bases at V and 6 bases at J, with 10 bases between the two ends. The CDR3 sequence is 13 residues long. Germline values: CDR1 SGHNT, CDR2 YYREEE (reference sequence). Of note for this clone: Its antigen is unknown.

Clones were sequenced by immunoSEQ multiplex PCR, and TCRdb holds only the in-frame ones, with some missing. The repertoire has about 30,000 clones, around 90% of them found once; the top ten carry 22%. The study's findings and limits: Candidate HPV-specific clones and E7-related TCR motifs grew in tumor during treatment. HPV-responsive T-cell expansion during chemoradiotherapy was linked to improved recurrence-free survival in HPV16-positive patients.

Sequencing was performed on blood, taken from a patient who underwent chemoradiotherapy. The receptor was derived from a human donor with HPV-associated anogenital cancer. The J gene is TRBJ2-7, the V gene TRBV5-4; weak D call: TRBD2 (6 bases). The CDR3: CASSLAGVGEQYF. CDR3 DNA sequence: TGTGCCAGCAGCTTGGCGGGGGTAGGCGAGCAGTACTTC.